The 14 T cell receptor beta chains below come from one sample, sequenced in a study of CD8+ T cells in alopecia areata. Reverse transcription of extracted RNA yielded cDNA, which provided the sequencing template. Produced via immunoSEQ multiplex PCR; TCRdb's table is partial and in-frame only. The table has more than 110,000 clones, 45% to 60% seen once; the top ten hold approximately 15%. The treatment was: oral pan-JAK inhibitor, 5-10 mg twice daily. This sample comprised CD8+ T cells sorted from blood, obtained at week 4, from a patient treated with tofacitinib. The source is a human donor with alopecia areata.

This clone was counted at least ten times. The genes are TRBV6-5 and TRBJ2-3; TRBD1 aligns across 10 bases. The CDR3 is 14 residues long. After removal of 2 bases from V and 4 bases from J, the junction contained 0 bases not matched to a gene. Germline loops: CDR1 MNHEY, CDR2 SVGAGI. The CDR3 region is CASSYGTGADTQYF. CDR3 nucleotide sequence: TGTGCCAGCAGTTACGGGACAGGGGCAGATACGCAGTATTTT.

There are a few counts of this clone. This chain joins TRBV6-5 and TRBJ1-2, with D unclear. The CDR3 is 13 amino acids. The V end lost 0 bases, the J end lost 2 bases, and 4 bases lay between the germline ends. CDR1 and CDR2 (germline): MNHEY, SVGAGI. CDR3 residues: CASSYSENYGYTF. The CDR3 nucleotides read TGTGCCAGCAGTTACTCAGAGAACTATGGCTACACCTTC.

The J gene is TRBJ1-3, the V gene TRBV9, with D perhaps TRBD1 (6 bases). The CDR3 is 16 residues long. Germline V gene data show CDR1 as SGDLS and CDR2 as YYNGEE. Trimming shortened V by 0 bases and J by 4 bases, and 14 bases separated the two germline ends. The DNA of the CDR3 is TGTGCCAGCAGCGTAGCTTCGGGGGCTTTCGGAAACACCATATATTTT. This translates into CASSVASGAFGNTIYF.

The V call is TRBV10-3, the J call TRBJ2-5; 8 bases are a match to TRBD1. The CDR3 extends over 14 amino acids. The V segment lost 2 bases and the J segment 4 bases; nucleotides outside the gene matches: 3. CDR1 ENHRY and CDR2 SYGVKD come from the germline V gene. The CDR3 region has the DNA TGTGCCATCAGTGAGACAGGGGGAGGAGAGACCCAGTACTTC. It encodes CAISETGGGETQYF.

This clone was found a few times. The CDR3 nucleotides read TGTGCCTGGAGTGTACTGGGGGTGGCCAAAAACATTCAGTACTTC. It codes for CAWSVLGVAKNIQYF. The chain couples TRBV30 to TRBJ2-4; tentatively, D is TRBD1 or TRBD2 (5 bases each). The CDR3 length is 15 residues. Germline V gene lookup returns CDR1 GTSNPN and CDR2 SVGIG (reference sequence). Trimming stripped 0 bases from V and 1 base from J, with 10 bases between.

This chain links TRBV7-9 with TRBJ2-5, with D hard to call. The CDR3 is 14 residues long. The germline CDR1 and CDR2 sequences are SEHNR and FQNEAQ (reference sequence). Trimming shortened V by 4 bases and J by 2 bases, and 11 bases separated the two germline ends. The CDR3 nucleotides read TGTGCCAGCAGCTGGGTCTCCCAACAAGAGACCCAGTACTTC. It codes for CASSWVSQQETQYF.

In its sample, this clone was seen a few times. The CDR3 bases are TGTGCCAGCAGCAGGGGGTACAATGAGCAGTTCTTC. Its protein is CASSRGYNEQFF. This sequence joins TRBV6-1 and TRBJ2-1, with 7 nucleotides matching TRBD1. This CDR3 has 12 amino acids. J was trimmed by 4 bases and V by 6 bases; bases with no gene match: 0. The germline V gene has CDR1 MNHNS and CDR2 SASEGT.

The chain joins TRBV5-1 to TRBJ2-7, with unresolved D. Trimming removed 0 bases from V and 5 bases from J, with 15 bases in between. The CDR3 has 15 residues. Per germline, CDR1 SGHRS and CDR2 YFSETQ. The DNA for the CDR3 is TGCGCCAGCAGCTTGGCCCATCACAGCTTCGACGAGCAGTACTTC. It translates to CASSLAHHSFDEQYF.

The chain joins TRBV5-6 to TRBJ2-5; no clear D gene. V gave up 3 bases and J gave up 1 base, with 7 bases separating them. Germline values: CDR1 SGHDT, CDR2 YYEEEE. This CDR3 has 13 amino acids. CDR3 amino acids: CASSSNPQETQYF. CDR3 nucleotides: TGTGCCAGCAGCTCGAACCCCCAAGAGACCCAGTACTTC.

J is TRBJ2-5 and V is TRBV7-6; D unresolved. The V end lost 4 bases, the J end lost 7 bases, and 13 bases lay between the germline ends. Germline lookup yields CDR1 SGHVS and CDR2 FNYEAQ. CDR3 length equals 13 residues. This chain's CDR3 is CASSSTTAGTQYF. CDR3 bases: TGTGCCAGCAGCTCAACTACCGCAGGGACCCAGTACTTC.

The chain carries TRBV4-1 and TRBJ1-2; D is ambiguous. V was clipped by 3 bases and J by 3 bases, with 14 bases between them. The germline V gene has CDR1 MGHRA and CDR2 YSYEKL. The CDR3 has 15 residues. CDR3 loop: CASSQSVGPYYGYTF. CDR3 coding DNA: TGCGCCAGCAGCCAGAGTGTGGGCCCCTACTATGGCTACACCTTC.

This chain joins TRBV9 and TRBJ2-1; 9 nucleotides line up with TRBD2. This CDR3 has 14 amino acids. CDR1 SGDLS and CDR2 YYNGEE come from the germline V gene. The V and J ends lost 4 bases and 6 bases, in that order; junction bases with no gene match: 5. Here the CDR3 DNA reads TGTGCCAGCAGCCAGGGACTAGCTTCCAATGAGCAGTTCTTC. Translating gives CASSQGLASNEQFF.

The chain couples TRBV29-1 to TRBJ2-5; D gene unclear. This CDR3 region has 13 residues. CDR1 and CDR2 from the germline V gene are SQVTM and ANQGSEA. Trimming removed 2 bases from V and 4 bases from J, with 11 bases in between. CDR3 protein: CSVEIPSRETQYF. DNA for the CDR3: TGCAGCGTTGAAATCCCGTCCCGAGAGACCCAGTACTTC.

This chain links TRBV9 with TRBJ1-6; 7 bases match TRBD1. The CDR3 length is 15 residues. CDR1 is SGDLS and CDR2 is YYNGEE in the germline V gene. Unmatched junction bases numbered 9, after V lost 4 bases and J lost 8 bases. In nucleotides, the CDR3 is TGTGCCAGCAGCACCCGGGACAGAGAGCATTCACCCCTCCACTTT. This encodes CASSTRDREHSPLHF.